This is a list of T cell receptor beta chains from one sample in a study of shared clonotypes between healthy human individuals. Repertoires were generated with immunoSEQ multiplex PCR, while TCRdb's copy carries only in-frame clones and drops some. The sample holds about 2 million clones, roughly 94% seen once. Specimen: naive CD8+ T cells sorted from blood. The source of these receptors is a man aged 18 to 30 in good health. The CDR3 runs from the conserved cysteine through the conserved F or W. A D gene is named only where the DNA matches it firmly. Expanded clones get a size class; other rows say once, few or many, or leave the size out.

.	TRBJ2-5	15	TRBD2	TRBV25-1	CASSPGGTNQETQYF	TGTGCCAGCAGTCCGGGGGGGACCAACCAAGAGACCCAGTACTTC
.	TRBJ1-2	9	.	TRBV29-1	CSVEAPITF	TGCAGCGTTGAGGCCCCGATCACCTTC
.	TRBJ1-6	14	.	TRBV7-9	CASSLPRVNSPLHF	TGTGCCAGCAGCTTACCCAGGGTTAATTCACCCCTCCACTTT
once	TRBJ2-1	13	TRBD2	TRBV4-2	CASSLGTRDEQFF	TGTGCCAGCAGCCTTGGGACTAGAGATGAGCAGTTCTTC
.	TRBJ2-7	17	.	TRBV13	CASSGPGFKRGKDEQYF	TGTGCCAGCAGCGGACCGGGGTTCAAAAGGGGAAAGGACGAGCAGTACTTC
.	TRBJ2-7	15	TRBD1	TRBV15	CATSSTGTGNYEQYF	TGTGCCACCAGCAGTACCGGGACAGGGAATTACGAGCAGTACTTC
.	TRBJ2-3	17	TRBD2	TRBV27	CASSVLAGGSGTDTQYF	TGTGCCAGCAGTGTCCTAGCGGGAGGATCTGGCACAGATACGCAGTATTTT
once	TRBJ2-5	16	TRBD2	TRBV4-1	CASSQDTLAGQETQYF	TGCGCCAGCAGCCAAGATACCCTAGCGGGGCAAGAGACCCAGTACTTC
.	TRBJ2-7	14	.	TRBV2	CASSEGGLAYEQYF	TGTGCCAGCAGTGAAGGGGGCCTGGCCTACGAGCAGTACTTC
.	TRBJ2-7	13	.	TRBV9	CASSVDWGDEQYF	TGTGCCAGCAGCGTAGACTGGGGTGACGAGCAGTACTTC
once	TRBJ1-3	15	.	TRBV19	CASSEGPNSGNTIYF	TGTGCCAGTAGTGAGGGACCGAACTCTGGAAACACCATATATTTT
.	TRBJ2-7	15	TRBD1	TRBV5-1	CASSFRGQDAYEQYF	TGCGCCAGCAGCTTTCGTGGACAGGATGCATACGAGCAGTACTTC
.	TRBJ2-7	15	TRBD2	TRBV9	CASSPGTSGRYEQYF	TGTGCCAGCAGCCCGGGGACTAGCGGGAGGTACGAGCAGTACTTC
.	TRBJ2-7	15	.	TRBV7-2	CASSLGLGPAYEQYF	TGTGCCAGCAGCTTGGGATTGGGACCTGCCTACGAGCAGTACTTC
.	TRBJ2-1	14	.	TRBV4-1	CASSQEGRFNEQFF	TGCGCCAGCAGCCAAGAAGGCAGGTTCAATGAGCAGTTCTTC
.	TRBJ2-7	16	TRBD2	TRBV7-2	CASSPSGLAGNYEQYF	TGTGCCAGCAGCCCTTCGGGACTAGCGGGTAACTACGAGCAGTACTTC
.	TRBJ2-2	17	.	TRBV28	CASSMGHRIPNTGELFF	TGTGCCAGCAGTATGGGACACAGGATACCAAACACCGGGGAGCTGTTTTTT
.	TRBJ2-7	13	.	TRBV6-1	CASSEAGEDEQYF	TGTGCCAGCAGTGAAGCAGGGGAGGACGAGCAGTACTTC
.	TRBJ2-7	13	.	TRBV7-6	CASSLGLSYEQYF	TGTGCCAGCAGCTTAGGGCTCTCCTACGAGCAGTACTTC
.	TRBJ2-7	12	.	TRBV5-6	CASSLGGMEQYF	TGTGCCAGCAGCTTGGGGGGTATGGAGCAGTACTTC
.	TRBJ2-4	19	TRBD1	TRBV11-2	CASSLDLWTRTGGENIQYF	TGTGCCAGCAGCTTAGATCTATGGACACGGACAGGGGGCGAAAACATTCAGTACTTC
.	TRBJ2-3	16	TRBD2	TRBV5-4	CASGPRAGGITDTQYF	TGTGCCAGCGGACCCCGGGCGGGAGGGATAACAGATACGCAGTATTTT
.	TRBJ2-7	13	.	TRBV28	CASSLGATYEQYF	TGTGCCAGCAGCCTTGGGGCCACCTACGAGCAGTACTTC
.	TRBJ2-7	16	.	TRBV27	CASSFSAGPLPMEQYF	TGTGCCAGCAGTTTCTCAGCCGGGCCGCTCCCCATGGAGCAGTACTTC
once	TRBJ2-1	15	.	TRBV7-9	CASSLASGDYNEQFF	TGTGCCAGCAGCTTAGCTAGTGGAGATTACAATGAGCAGTTCTTC
once	TRBJ2-7	15	.	TRBV19	CASSISRTANYEQYF	TGTGCCAGTAGTATAAGCCGGACAGCAAACTACGAGCAGTACTTC
.	TRBJ2-5	12	.	TRBV9	CASSVNQETQYF	TGTGCCAGCAGCGTAAATCAAGAGACCCAGTACTTC
once	TRBJ2-1	16	.	TRBV10-1	CASSAALMSSYNEQFF	TGCGCCAGCAGCGCGGCCCTCATGAGCTCCTACAATGAGCAGTTCTTC
once	TRBJ2-7	12	.	TRBV27	CASSPDYYEQYF	TGTGCCAGCAGTCCAGACTACTACGAGCAGTACTTC
once	TRBJ1-5	14	.	TRBV19	CASSGGLNNQPQHF	TGTGCCAGCTCGGGGGGCCTGAACAATCAGCCCCAGCATTTT
.	TRBJ2-3	12	.	TRBV7-9	CASSFGSDTQYF	TGTGCCAGCAGCTTTGGATCAGATACGCAGTATTTT
.	TRBJ2-7	15	.	TRBV11-2	CASSPTPDSPYEQYF	TGTGCCAGCAGCCCTACCCCGGATAGTCCCTACGAGCAGTACTTC
.	TRBJ2-7	13	.	TRBV9	CASSVADVGEQYF	TGTGCCAGCAGCGTAGCTGACGTGGGCGAGCAGTACTTC
.	TRBJ2-7	13	.	TRBV11-3	CASSLAASAEQYF	TGTGCCAGCAGCTTAGCAGCCAGCGCCGAGCAGTACTTC
.	TRBJ1-4	16	.	TRBV9	CASSVGQETTNEKLFF	TGTGCCAGCAGCGTAGGCCAGGAGACAACTAATGAAAAACTGTTTTTT
.	TRBJ2-7	14	.	TRBV4-1	CASSQDSFSYEQYF	TGCGCCAGCAGCCAGGACAGCTTCTCCTACGAGCAGTACTTC
.	TRBJ2-3	14	.	TRBV28	CASSLNRRTDTQYF	TGTGCCAGCAGTTTAAACAGGCGCACAGATACGCAGTATTTT
once	TRBJ2-1	13	.	TRBV27	CASGTGSYNEQFF	TGTGCCAGCGGGACTGGTTCCTACAATGAGCAGTTCTTC
.	TRBJ2-3	13	TRBD1	TRBV29-1	CSVRDRDTDTQYF	TGCAGCGTAAGGGACAGGGACACAGATACGCAGTATTTT
.	TRBJ1-3	16	.	TRBV13	CASSSGTAVGGNTIYF	TGTGCCAGCAGCTCCGGGACCGCCGTAGGGGGAAACACCATATATTTT
.	TRBJ2-5	14	TRBD1	TRBV6-1	CASSERGRLETQYF	TGTGCCAGCAGTGAAAGGGGGCGCCTGGAGACCCAGTACTTC
.	TRBJ2-5	14	.	TRBV9	CASSGESFLETQYF	TGTGCCAGCAGCGGAGAAAGTTTCCTAGAGACCCAGTACTTC
.	TRBJ2-3	12	.	TRBV6-5	CASSEGGDTQYF	TGTGCCAGCAGTGAGGGGGGAGATACGCAGTATTTT